One and the same sample provided the 9 T cell receptor beta chains below, sequenced in a study of T cell changes during pregnancy in multiple sclerosis. Libraries were prepared by immunoSEQ multiplex PCR; TCRdb keeps only in-frame clonotypes and omits some of them. This table holds 35,000 to 40,000 clones, roughly 90% found once. The material sequenced was CD8+ T cells from peripheral blood mononuclear cells, taken in the third trimester of pregnancy. The receptors shown here come from a female donor with multiple sclerosis, enrolled in a pregnancy study.

The V gene is TRBV29-1, the J gene TRBJ2-1; no definite D call. Germline V gene sequence: CDR1 SQVTM, CDR2 ANQGSEA. V was trimmed by 3 bases and J by 6 bases, leaving 6 bases between them. The CDR3 contains 11 residues. CDR3 coding DNA: TGCAGCGTTGAGCCAGGCAATGAGCAGTTCTTC. This gives the protein CSVEPGNEQFF.

The V and J genes are TRBV18 and TRBJ2-3; D perhaps matches TRBD1 (6 bases). The germline V and J ends were trimmed by 2 bases and 6 bases, with 12 bases remaining between them. In germline, CDR1 is KGHSH, CDR2 LQKENI. This CDR3 comprises 14 residues. As DNA, the CDR3 is TGTGCCAGCTCACCATGGCAGGGGATGGATACGCAGTATTTT. As protein: CASSPWQGMDTQYF.

The V gene is TRBV4-3, the J gene TRBJ2-1, with TRBD2 identical over 7 bases. The CDR3 is made up of 19 amino acids. Germline CDR1 and CDR2: LGHNA and YSLEER. The V and J ends lost 0 bases and 8 bases, in that order; junction bases with no gene match: 19. The CDR3 DNA reads TGCGCCAGCAGCCAAGATCGGGGTGGGCTAGCGGATTTTAGGGATGAGCAGTTCTTC. Protein sequence: CASSQDRGGLADFRDEQFF.

The CDR3 loop reads CASSQTGGREKLFF. In DNA, the CDR3 is TGTGCCAGCAGCCAGACAGGGGGACGTGAAAAACTGTTTTTT. The chain uses TRBV7-9 and TRBJ1-4, with 9 bases fitting TRBD1. Germline V gene lookup returns CDR1 SEHNR and CDR2 FQNEAQ (reference sequence). With V trimmed by 5 bases and J by 7 bases, 5 bases remained unmatched. This CDR3 has 14 residues.

V usage is TRBV6-1 and J usage is TRBJ2-7, with 8 nucleotides matching TRBD1. The J segment lost 3 bases and the V segment lost 3 bases, leaving 7 bases of the junction unmatched. This CDR3 region has 15 residues. Germline V gene sequence: CDR1 MNHNS, CDR2 SASEGT. CDR3: CASSDTGTGYYEQYF. CDR3 bases: TGTGCCAGCAGTGACACCGGGACAGGCTACTACGAGCAGTACTTC.

The gene calls are TRBV4-1 and TRBJ2-1; a possible D gene is TRBD2 (5 bases). The length of the CDR3 is 16 residues. Germline V gene sequence: CDR1 MGHRA, CDR2 YSYEKL. V was shortened by 0 bases and J by 4 bases, with 13 bases between the two germline ends. The CDR3: CASSQDPGLLYNEQFF. The CDR3 DNA reads TGCGCCAGCAGCCAAGATCCAGGACTCCTATACAATGAGCAGTTCTTC.

The J gene is TRBJ2-1, the V gene TRBV10-3, with 9 positions matching TRBD2. Germline CDR1 reads ENHRY; CDR2 reads SYGVKD. This CDR3 is 17 amino acids long. With V trimmed by 10 bases and J by 7 bases, 20 bases remained unmatched. The CDR3 loop is CATRASGLAPEGNEQFF. DNA for the CDR3: TGTGCCACGAGAGCTTCGGGACTAGCTCCCGAGGGGAATGAGCAGTTCTTC.

V is TRBV7-6 and J is TRBJ1-1; D is possibly TRBD1 (5 bases). Trimming cost V 0 bases and J 4 bases, with 21 bases left between them. The CDR3 sequence is 18 residues long. CDR1 and CDR2 (germline): SGHVS, FNYEAQ. The CDR3 region has the DNA TGTGCCAGCAGCTTAGCTAGGAGTACTGGCAGGGCCGGCACTGAAGCTTTCTTT. This translates into CASSLARSTGRAGTEAFF.

CDR3: CAISETGQVSYEQYF. The CDR3 nucleotides are TGTGCCATCAGTGAGACGGGACAGGTATCCTACGAGCAGTACTTC. The chain couples TRBV10-3 to TRBJ2-7; 8 bases line up with TRBD1. V lost 2 bases to trimming and J lost 1 base; unmatched junction nucleotides: 4. The CDR3 totals 15 residues. Germline-derived CDR1 and CDR2 are ENHRY and SYGVKD.